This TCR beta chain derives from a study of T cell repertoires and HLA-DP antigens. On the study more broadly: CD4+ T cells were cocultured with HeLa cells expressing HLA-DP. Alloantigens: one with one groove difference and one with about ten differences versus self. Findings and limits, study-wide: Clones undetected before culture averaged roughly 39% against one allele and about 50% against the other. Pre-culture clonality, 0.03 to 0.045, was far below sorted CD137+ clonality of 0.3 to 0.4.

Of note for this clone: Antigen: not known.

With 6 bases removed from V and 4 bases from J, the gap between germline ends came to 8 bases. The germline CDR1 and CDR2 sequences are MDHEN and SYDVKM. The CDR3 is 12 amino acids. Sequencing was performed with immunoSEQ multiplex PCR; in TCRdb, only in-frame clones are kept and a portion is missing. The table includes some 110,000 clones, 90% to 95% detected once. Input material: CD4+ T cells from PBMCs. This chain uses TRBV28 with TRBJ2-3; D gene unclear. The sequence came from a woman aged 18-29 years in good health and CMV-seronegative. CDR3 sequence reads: CASRSNSDTQYF. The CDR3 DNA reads TGTGCCAGCAGGTCAAATTCAGATACGCAGTATTTT.